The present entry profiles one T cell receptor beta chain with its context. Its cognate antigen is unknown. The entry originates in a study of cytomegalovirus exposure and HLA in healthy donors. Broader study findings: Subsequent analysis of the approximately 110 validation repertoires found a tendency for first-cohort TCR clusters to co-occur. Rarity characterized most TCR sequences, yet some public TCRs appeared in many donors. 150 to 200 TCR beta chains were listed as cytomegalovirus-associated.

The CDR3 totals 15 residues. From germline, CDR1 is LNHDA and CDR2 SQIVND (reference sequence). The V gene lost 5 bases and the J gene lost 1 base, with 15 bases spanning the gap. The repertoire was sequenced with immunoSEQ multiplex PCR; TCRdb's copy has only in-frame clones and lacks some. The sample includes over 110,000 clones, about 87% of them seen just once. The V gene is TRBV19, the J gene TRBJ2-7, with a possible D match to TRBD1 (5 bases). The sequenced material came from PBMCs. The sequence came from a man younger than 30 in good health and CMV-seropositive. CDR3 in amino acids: CASSARQPGSYEQYF. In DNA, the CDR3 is TGTGCCAGTAGTGCACGACAGCCTGGGTCCTACGAGCAGTACTTC.